This T cell receptor beta chain derives from a study of CD8 T cells in Susac syndrome. With random hexamers, reverse transcription was performed on roughly 0.5 to 1 ug of RNA. Multiplex immunoSEQ PCR targeted 54 Vbeta and 13 Jbeta TCR beta segments. MiXCR, run by TCRdb on the immunoSEQ multiplex PCR reads, gives a single entry per CDR3 protein. The sample records roughly 150,000 distinct CDR3 sequences, just under 97% being singletons. CDR1 is SGHTA, CDR2 FQGTGA, per germline. Between the trimmed V and J ends, which lost 2 bases and 4 bases, there was a span of 7 bases. The CDR3 runs to 13 residues. Negative isolation was applied to CD8+ and CD4+ T cells, and FACS enrichment was applied to TEMRA cells.

The sequence came from a human donor with multiple sclerosis. The chain uses TRBV7-3 and TRBJ2-3; no clear D. The specimen sequenced was CD8+ T cells from PBMCs. This CDR3 reads CASSLVEADTQYF. CDR3 sequence (DNA): TGTGCCAGCAGCTTAGTTGAGGCAGATACGCAGTATTTT.